Here is one T cell receptor beta chain with its context. Its antigen is undetermined. CDR1 and CDR2 from the germline V gene are SEHNR and FQNEAQ (reference sequence). The CDR3 has 15 amino acids. V shed 1 base and J shed 4 bases, with 13 bases lying between them. The data originate from a study of CD8 T cells in Susac syndrome. Overall study results and limits: Only a relatively small number of individuals were included in the TCR sequencing and HLA analysis.

Sequencing targeted TCR beta in T cells from blood (CD8+ and CD4+). With random hexamers, 0.5 to 1 ug RNA was reverse transcribed. Amplification of TCR beta CDR3 spanned 54 Vbeta and 13 Jbeta via immunoSEQ multiplex PCR. MiXCR, applied by TCRdb to the immunoSEQ multiplex PCR reads, yields one record per CDR3 protein. The data hold some 200,000 distinct CDR3 sequences, with around 90% observed a single time. The sequence was collected from a human donor with multiple sclerosis. Sequenced sample: CD8+ T cells from PBMCs. The gene calls are TRBV7-9 and TRBJ1-2, with unresolved D. CDR3 nucleotide sequence: TGTGCCAGCAGCTTAGGGAGTCCCTACAGCTATGGCTACACCTTC. Its translation: CASSLGSPYSYGYTF.